This T cell receptor (beta chain) originates from a study of T-cell reconstitution after alpha-beta-depleted transplantation in children. The CDR3 consists of 13 residues. The ends were cut back, 3 bases at V and 0 bases at J, with 6 bases in the middle. Using unique molecular identifiers, the investigators prepared the TCRbeta library. TCRdb fed the PCR reads into MiXCR, producing one record per CDR3 protein. The table shows roughly 670,000 distinct CDR3 sequences, with around 13% occurring only once. This clonotype was seen many times. Its antigen is undetermined. Study-level results: Several hundred graft clones that had expanded were reportedly the source of alpha-beta T cells about two months after transplant. At day 60, the high TCRbeta diversity found in some patients originated from recipient T cells and thymic progenitors that had survived.

The gene calls are TRBV12-3 or TRBV12-4 and TRBJ2-7; D is unclear. Specimen: PBMCs, collected before TCRalphabeta/CD19-depleted stem cell transplant. This TCR derives from a girl aged 2 to 9 with congenital amegakaryocytic thrombocytopenia, due to receive a stem cell transplant. CDR3 in amino acids: CASSFYLSYEQYF. The DNA for the CDR3 is TGTGCCAGCAGTTTTTATCTCTCCTACGAGCAGTACTTC.